This is a list of T cell receptor beta chains from one sample in a study of Tregs in tolerant kidney transplant recipients. The data were produced by immunoSEQ multiplex PCR, yet TCRdb's version contains in-frame clones alone and is incomplete. The sample lists approximately 90,000 clones; roughly nine tenths were seen once. The sample was CD8+ T cells from blood. All receptors derive from a human donor in good health. Both conserved end residues are part of each CDR3.

j_call: TRBJ2-7; v_call: TRBV7-9; cdr3_aa: CAVHPGDSSYEQYF
j_call: TRBJ2-1; v_call: TRBV6-5; cdr3_aa: CASNLVYNEQFF
j_call: TRBJ2-1; v_call: TRBV29-1; cdr3_aa: CSVVASVNYYNEQFF
j_call: TRBJ2-5; v_call: TRBV7-6; cdr3_aa: CASSSSIENPGLARGAQETQYF
j_call: TRBJ2-7; v_call: TRBV27; cdr3_aa: CASGPLGQGYSYEQYF
j_call: TRBJ2-7; v_call: TRBV9; cdr3_aa: CASSGGPHEQYF
j_call: TRBJ2-2; v_call: TRBV7-8; cdr3_aa: CASSPPDREPGELFF
j_call: TRBJ2-2; v_call: TRBV29-1; cdr3_aa: CSGGQGLSELFF
j_call: TRBJ1-1; v_call: TRBV19; cdr3_aa: CASSIQGGTEAFF
j_call: TRBJ2-7; v_call: TRBV2; cdr3_aa: CASSESGYHEQYF
j_call: TRBJ2-5; v_call: TRBV4-1; cdr3_aa: CASSQEGPLEETQYF
j_call: TRBJ2-7; v_call: TRBV6-5; cdr3_aa: CASSYGGETYEQYF
j_call: TRBJ1-2; v_call: TRBV2; cdr3_aa: CATEVRDRYGYTF
j_call: TRBJ1-1; v_call: TRBV19; cdr3_aa: CASSIASGFMNTEAFF
j_call: TRBJ2-5; v_call: TRBV2; cdr3_aa: CASSEKGVTQYF
j_call: TRBJ1-1; v_call: TRBV28; cdr3_aa: CASSSQKPEAFF
j_call: TRBJ1-2; v_call: TRBV2; cdr3_aa: CASTGTNYGYTF
j_call: TRBJ2-7; v_call: TRBV11-2; cdr3_aa: CASSRPIAVQTQRTYEQYF
j_call: TRBJ2-7; v_call: TRBV29-1; cdr3_aa: CSVSRDGVFYEQYF
j_call: TRBJ2-5; v_call: TRBV12-5; cdr3_aa: CASAPASGKTQYF
j_call: TRBJ2-7; v_call: TRBV6-5; cdr3_aa: CASSYGRGYEQYF
j_call: TRBJ2-2; v_call: TRBV6-5; cdr3_aa: CASTRPNTGELFF
j_call: TRBJ2-6; v_call: TRBV27; cdr3_aa: CASSLFSGANVLTF
j_call: TRBJ1-2; v_call: TRBV30; cdr3_aa: CAWSPGTQDYGYTF
j_call: TRBJ2-3; v_call: TRBV7-9; cdr3_aa: CASGGRRAGATTDTQYF
j_call: TRBJ2-7; v_call: TRBV7-8; cdr3_aa: CASTAQAGTYEQYF
j_call: TRBJ2-6; v_call: TRBV10-3; cdr3_aa: CAISNPGGPGANVLTF
j_call: TRBJ2-7; v_call: TRBV6-6; cdr3_aa: CASTTSGGRTYEQYF
j_call: TRBJ1-4; v_call: TRBV6-6; cdr3_aa: CASTRGRETNEKLFF
j_call: TRBJ1-5; v_call: TRBV4-1; cdr3_aa: CASSQDQGVGQPQHF
j_call: TRBJ2-3; v_call: TRBV6-6; cdr3_aa: CASSYGESTDTQYF
j_call: TRBJ2-5; v_call: TRBV11-3; cdr3_aa: CASSPGLGETQYF
j_call: TRBJ2-7; v_call: TRBV6-1; cdr3_aa: CASSEADRLYEQYF
j_call: TRBJ2-7; v_call: TRBV19; cdr3_aa: CASSIRFIGGVSYEQYF
j_call: TRBJ2-7; v_call: TRBV18; cdr3_aa: CASSPSGTSGLSSYEQYF
j_call: TRBJ2-1; v_call: TRBV9; cdr3_aa: CASSVAQGGGNEQFF
j_call: TRBJ2-5; v_call: TRBV7-9; cdr3_aa: CASRGLRETQYF
j_call: TRBJ2-5; v_call: TRBV19; cdr3_aa: CASSIGSRGWGRETQYF
j_call: TRBJ2-1; v_call: TRBV30; cdr3_aa: CAWSGGVSYNEQFF
j_call: TRBJ2-2; v_call: TRBV9; cdr3_aa: CASSAGLAGFTGELFF
j_call: TRBJ2-2; v_call: TRBV29-1; cdr3_aa: CSAGTGAAGELFF
j_call: TRBJ2-7; v_call: TRBV7-9; cdr3_aa: CASSPPTAGYEQYF
j_call: TRBJ2-2; v_call: TRBV25-1; cdr3_aa: CASSPRTDNAGELFF
j_call: TRBJ2-1; v_call: TRBV7-9; cdr3_aa: CASSFPAGREQFF
j_call: TRBJ2-7; v_call: TRBV30; cdr3_aa: CAWTPRGHEQYF
j_call: TRBJ2-7; v_call: TRBV27; cdr3_aa: CASSPRLAGAYEQYF
j_call: TRBJ1-5; v_call: TRBV27; cdr3_aa: CASSLLGGNQPQHF
j_call: TRBJ1-1; v_call: TRBV6-6; cdr3_aa: CASSYAWGLNTEAFF
j_call: TRBJ2-7; v_call: TRBV27; cdr3_aa: CASRADFSYEQYF
j_call: TRBJ1-2; v_call: TRBV6-1; cdr3_aa: CASSDRGAGYGYTF
j_call: TRBJ1-1; v_call: TRBV11-2; cdr3_aa: CASKGPGGTEAFF
j_call: TRBJ2-1; v_call: TRBV5-1; cdr3_aa: CASSGGRFGNEQFF
j_call: TRBJ2-1; v_call: TRBV7-6; cdr3_aa: CASSLRGPQYNEQFF
j_call: TRBJ1-4; v_call: TRBV6-6; cdr3_aa: CASSYVEKKLFF
j_call: TRBJ1-5; v_call: TRBV5-6; cdr3_aa: CASSSGVSNQPQHF